The T cell receptor (beta chain) under discussion was sequenced for a study of T cells in localized non-small cell lung cancer (TCRdb year 2020). Notes on the research overall: T cell repertoires of about 240 early-stage NSCLC patients were analyzed, with tumors being compared against uninvolved tumor-adjacent lungs. The cohort consisted of approximately 240 treatment-naive NSCLC patients whose localized lung tumors had been resected. Of the NSCLC patients, 129 were male and around 97 were female, and the mean age was about 69 years. Here is what the overall study found, with its caveats: Because of the exploratory design, TCR variables were selected using unadjusted p-values without false-discovery rate correction. Higher T cell density in blood was associated with longer overall survival, whereas higher clonality in adjacent lung was associated with shorter survival. Uninvolved tumor-adjacent lung showed the highest T cell clonality, higher than tumor, which suggests more focused antigenic responses in the adjacent lung. Multi-region tumor sequencing was not performed, so intratumor heterogeneity could not be excluded. Of the top 100 tumor clones, a median of about 53 were detected in paired uninvolved adjacent lung; roughly 26 were also among that lung's top 100.

The immunoSEQ Assay was used to sequence TCR beta CDR3 regions from DNA. Concerning the study's data processing: To compute T cell density, TCR beta template counts were normalized to usable DNA, which was estimated by amplifying housekeeping genes. The preseqR package was used to estimate richness by extrapolating to 400,000 templates for PBMC samples and to 120,000 templates for tissue samples. Clonality was defined as one minus Pielou's evenness. Tissue-enriched TCRs were identified by differential abundance testing using productive amino-acid clonotypes, minimum total count 5 and alpha 0.1. Repertoire overlap between compartments was quantified with the Jaccard Index and Morisita Overlap Index. TCR beta CDR3s were clustered by GLIPH together with public tetramer-defined viral CDR3s, and at least three viral sequences plus V-gene enrichment were required for viral motifs. Entries here come from immuneACCESS through TCRdb and include only in-frame sequences with V and J called. Some clones fail to appear in such tables; in the studies checked, an unresolved V gene covers under half of the shortfall, and the cause of the remainder is unknown. V, J and clone size are taken as reported in that table, and D and trimming were inferred from the DNA itself. For this sample there are 100,000 to 150,000 clones; around 89% appear just once. The top ten clones comprise over 1.5% of the sample.

At diagnosis, tumor, uninvolved tumor-adjacent lung and peripheral blood were collected and then preserved as a mix of FFPE and fresh-frozen material. For TCR repertoire profiling, blood samples were analyzed as peripheral blood mononuclear cells. The germline V gene sets CDR1 to MNHEY and CDR2 to SVGAGI. The CDR3 covers 15 residues, taking in both the cysteine and the phenylalanine. Just the 45-base CDR3 DNA is kept, in frame starting at base 1. The germline ends are 12 bases apart after V is trimmed by 0 bases and J by 4 bases. For this clone: This receptor's antigen is unknown. Base qualities are not provided; no much larger clone lies one nucleotide away.

The sequence joins TRBV6-5 to TRBJ2-5, with TRBD2 perhaps the D gene, on 5 matching bases. The TCR originated in a female donor at least 60 years old with stage I lung adenocarcinoma. The specimen was peripheral blood, collected before any cancer treatment. The CDR3 protein is CASSYSTGLGETQYF. The sequenced DNA is TGTGCCAGCAGTTACTCGACGGGGTTGGGAGAGACCCAGTACTTC.